Following are 31 T cell receptor beta chains from one sample sequenced in a study of T cells in Graves' hyperthyroidism and ophthalmopathy. Amplification yielded TCR beta CDR3 regions, with RNA transcripts as the source. First-round RT-PCR with HTBI primers amplified the TCR CDR3 region. TCRdb re-called the multiplex PCR reads with MiXCR, one entry per CDR3 protein. The sample shows 550,000 to 650,000 distinct CDR3 sequences, over 11% of them seen only once. The sample comprised blood. The receptors come from a woman under 40 with Graves' hyperthyroidism that later progressed to Graves' ophthalmopathy.

The chain recombines TRBV19 with TRBJ1-5; D is ambiguous. CDR1 is LNHDA, CDR2 SQIVND, per germline (reference sequence). The CDR3 has 14 amino acids. Trimming removed 8 bases from V and 3 bases from J, with 14 bases in between. In DNA, the CDR3 is TGTGCCAGTTCCCGCGGGGTAAACAATCAGCCCCAGCATTTT. Protein: CASSRGVNNQPQHF.

This clonotype has just a few counts. The chain joins TRBV4-3 to TRBJ2-7; TRBD2 is a possible D gene (6 bases). The CDR3 is 14 amino acids. Germline loops: CDR1 LGHNA, CDR2 YSLEER. Trimming cost V 1 base and J 0 bases, with 7 bases left between them. In DNA form, the CDR3 reads TGCGCCAGCAGCCAAGGGAGGGGCTCCTACGAGCAGTACTTC. Its translation: CASSQGRGSYEQYF.

Worth noting for this clonotype: It may be a read error: a sequence one base away is much more abundant. The CDR3 DNA sequence: TGCAGTGCTAGAGACCCCGTGGGACTAGGTAGTTACAGTGAGCAGTTCTTC. Encoded protein: CSARDPVGLGSYSEQFF. The chain combines TRBV20-1 with TRBJ2-1; TRBD2 aligns across 8 bases. This CDR3 contains 17 residues. Germline values: CDR1 DFQATT, CDR2 SNEGSKA (reference sequence).

This clonotype was detected ten times or more. The genes are TRBV12-3 or TRBV12-4 and TRBJ2-1, with 7 bases matching TRBD2. Trimming removed 3 bases from V and 5 bases from J; junction bases left unmatched: 1. This CDR3 is 13 amino acids long. CDR3 sequence reads: CASSLGLNNEQFF. In nucleotides, the CDR3 is TGTGCCAGCAGTTTGGGACTAAACAATGAGCAGTTCTTC.

This clonotype appeared many times. The CDR3 bases are TGTGCCAGCAGCTTAGAGCTAGCGGGAATCGATGAGCAGTTCTTC. Translated, it gives CASSLELAGIDEQFF. This chain connects TRBV11-3 to TRBJ2-1; TRBD2 matches at 9 bases. Per the germline V gene, CDR1 is SGHNT and CDR2 is YENEEA. The CDR3 totals 15 residues. Trimming cost V 0 bases and J 8 bases; bases outside gene matches: 5.

The chain uses TRBV7-9 and TRBJ2-1, with D hard to call. The ends were cut back, 5 bases at V and 5 bases at J, with 16 bases in the middle. This CDR3 region has 15 residues. CDR1 and CDR2 from the germline V gene are SEHNR and FQNEAQ (reference sequence). CDR3 loop: CASSHSLQINNEQFF. The CDR3 DNA sequence: TGTGCCAGCAGCCATAGCCTACAAATTAACAATGAGCAGTTCTTC.

This clonotype showed up many times. V is TRBV3-1 and J is TRBJ1-4; D unclear. Looked up from germline, CDR1 is LGHDT and CDR2 is YNNKEL (reference sequence). The CDR3 contains 12 residues. Trimming took 6 bases from V and 5 from J, leaving 7 bases between them. This CDR3 reads CASSRSNEKLFF. The CDR3 coding sequence is TGTGCCAGCAGTCGGTCCAATGAAAAACTGTTTTTT.

The V gene is TRBV2, the J gene TRBJ2-5, with TRBD2 matching 8 bases. This CDR3 region has 14 residues. V shed 7 bases and J 6 bases; nucleotides not matched to a gene: 10. Germline assignment: CDR1 SNHLY and CDR2 FYNNEI. The CDR3: CASTKGLAGQTQYF. CDR3 bases: TGTGCCAGCACCAAGGGGCTAGCGGGTCAGACCCAGTACTTC.

The sample holds a few counts of this clonotype. The chain links TRBV30 to TRBJ2-7; 11 bases are shared with TRBD1. Germline CDR1 reads GTSNPN; CDR2 reads SVGIG (reference sequence). The V gene end was trimmed by 4 bases and the J gene end by 6 bases; junction bases not matched to a gene: 8. The CDR3 loop spans 14 amino acids. The CDR3 reads CAWNLGTGGTEQYF. The CDR3 region has the DNA TGTGCCTGGAATCTAGGGACAGGGGGTACCGAGCAGTACTTC.

This clonotype was seen more than once but under ten times. The CDR3 loop is CASSSDSTNQPQHF. The CDR3 nucleotides are TGCGCCAGCAGCTCTGACAGTACCAATCAGCCCCAGCATTTT. The chain joins TRBV5-1 to TRBJ1-5; tentative D call: TRBD1 (5 bases). The germline gives CDR1 SGHRS, CDR2 YFSETQ. CDR3 length: 14 amino acids. V was clipped by 3 bases and J by 3 bases, with 10 bases between them.

This clonotype was detected ten times or more. The rearrangement uses TRBV20-1 and TRBJ2-7; D is ambiguous. Germline V gene sequence: CDR1 DFQATT, CDR2 SNEGSKA (reference sequence). The CDR3 runs to 10 residues. V dropped 5 bases and J dropped 3 bases, with 5 bases sitting between them. CDR3 loop: CSALGYEQYF. CDR3 sequence (DNA): TGCAGTGCTTTGGGCTACGAGCAGTACTTC.

This chain uses TRBV27 with TRBJ2-7; 11 nucleotides match TRBD2. The CDR3 runs 16 residues. Germline loops: CDR1 MNHEY, CDR2 SMNVEV (reference sequence). J was trimmed by 3 bases and V by 5 bases; bases with no gene match: 9. The CDR3 is CASSLIDGTSGYEQYF. The CDR3 nucleotides read TGTGCCAGCAGTCTAATTGACGGGACTAGCGGCTACGAGCAGTACTTC.

The chain has TRBV9 and TRBJ2-2, with 14 bases fitting TRBD2. The germline gives CDR1 SGDLS, CDR2 YYNGEE. The V and J ends lost 5 bases and 6 bases, in that order; junction bases with no gene match: 3. The CDR3 has 15 amino acids. The CDR3 protein is CASRRTSGRSGELFF. The CDR3 DNA reads as TGTGCCAGCAGGAGGACTAGCGGGAGGTCCGGGGAGCTGTTTTTT.

The sample holds many counts of this clonotype. V and J are TRBV6-1 and TRBJ1-6; D remains unclear. The CDR3 covers 14 residues. Deletions cut 2 bases from V and 7 bases from J, with 9 bases between. Germline CDR1 is MNHNS and CDR2 is SASEGT. The CDR3: CASSEWVTNSPLHF. The CDR3 nucleotides read TGTGCCAGCAGTGAATGGGTAACAAATTCACCCCTCCACTTT.

Notes on this clonotype: This may arise from a read error, as a much more abundant clone is one base away. The V call is TRBV19, the J call TRBJ2-4; D possibly corresponds to TRBD2 (5 bases). Trimming took 5 bases from V and 0 from J, leaving 14 bases between them. Germline-derived CDR1 and CDR2 are LNHDA and SQIVND (reference sequence). The CDR3 runs to 16 residues. CDR3 sequence reads: CASSVRGLLAKNIQYF. Here the CDR3 DNA reads TGTGCCAGTAGTGTAAGAGGACTCTTAGCCAAAAACATTCAGTACTTC.

The chain recombines TRBV19 with TRBJ1-1, with unresolved D. The CDR3 covers 16 residues. Trimming left V 1 base short and J 6 bases short, with 18 bases between. Germline V lookup: CDR1 LNHDA, CDR2 SQIVND (reference sequence). DNA of the CDR3: TGTGCCAGTAGTATAGCCCCCAACCCTGCGATCGCTGAAGCTTTCTTT. This sequence encodes CASSIAPNPAIAEAFF.

This clonotype came up many times. V usage is TRBV11-3 and J usage is TRBJ2-2, with a possible D match to TRBD1 (5 bases). The V end lost 1 base, the J end lost 0 bases, and 9 bases lay between the germline ends. The CDR3 sequence is 16 residues long. Germline lookup yields CDR1 SGHNT and CDR2 YENEEA. CDR3: CASSLAGYPNTGELFF. DNA of the CDR3: TGTGCCAGCAGCTTAGCAGGGTACCCGAACACCGGGGAGCTGTTTTTT. Combining the CDR3 with reference TRBV11-3 and TRBJ2-2 gives the whole variable domain EAGVVQSPRYKIIEKKQPVAFWCNPISGHNTLYWYLQNLGQGPELLIRYENEEAVDDSQLPKDRFSAERLKGVDSTLKIQPAELGDSAVYLCASSLAGYPNTGELFFGEGSRLTVL.

The CDR3 spells CASSLAFRGGLVYNEQFF. CDR3 DNA: TGTGCCAGCAGCTTGGCCTTCAGAGGGGGACTAGTCTACAATGAGCAGTTCTTC. The V and J genes are TRBV5-6 and TRBJ2-1; 8 bases line up with TRBD2. Germline V gene lookup returns CDR1 SGHDT and CDR2 YYEEEE. Trimming cost V 0 bases and J 3 bases; bases outside gene matches: 11. This CDR3 has 18 amino acids.

This clonotype appeared many times. The chain has TRBV28 and TRBJ2-1, with TRBD2 matching 13 bases. This CDR3 is built from 17 residues. The germline gives CDR1 MDHEN, CDR2 SYDVKM. V lost 4 bases to trimming and J lost 0 bases; unmatched junction nucleotides: 3. For the CDR3, the DNA is TGTGCCAGCAGTTGGACTAGCGGGAGCAGCTCCTACAATGAGCAGTTCTTC. This codes for CASSWTSGSSSYNEQFF.

The chain combines TRBV19 with TRBJ1-5, with 8 nucleotides matching TRBD1. Germline lookup yields CDR1 LNHDA and CDR2 SQIVND (reference sequence). The J segment lost 2 bases and the V segment lost 3 bases, leaving 18 bases of the junction unmatched. The CDR3 is made up of 20 amino acids. CDR3 coding DNA: TGTGCCAGTAGTATGCTCGGAGACAGGGGAGGGTTTGGAGGCAATCAGCCCCAGCATTTT. Translation: CASSMLGDRGGFGGNQPQHF. Based on the CDR3 plus reference TRBV19 and TRBJ1-5, the full variable domain is DGGITQSPKYLFRKEGQNVTLSCEQNLNHDAMYWYRQDPGQGLRLIYYSQIVNDFQKGDIAEGYSVSREKKESFPLTVTSAQKNPTAFYLCASSMLGDRGGFGGNQPQHFGDGTRLSIL.

The chain couples TRBV5-1 to TRBJ1-3; no clear D gene. CDR3 size: 15 residues. V was clipped by 1 base and J by 0 bases, with 8 bases between them. The germline CDR1 and CDR2 sequences are SGHRS and YFSETQ. CDR3 in amino acids: CASSLSTSSGNTIYF. In DNA form, the CDR3 reads TGCGCCAGCAGCTTGTCGACAAGCTCTGGAAACACCATATATTTT.

The genes are TRBV6-5 and TRBJ2-2; the D is unclear. V lost 1 base, J lost 6 bases, and 9 bases lay in between. CDR3 length: 14 residues. CDR1 MNHEY and CDR2 SVGAGI come from the germline V gene. The CDR3 reads CASSYLGPPGELFF. CDR3 DNA sequence: TGTGCCAGCAGTTACTTAGGGCCGCCCGGGGAGCTGTTTTTT.

This clonotype was seen ten or more times. The chain has TRBV2 and TRBJ1-5; 8 positions match TRBD1. Germline trimming cut 6 bases from V and 5 bases from J; bases unmatched to any gene: 6. Germline V gives CDR1 SNHLY, CDR2 FYNNEI. There are 14 residues in the CDR3. The CDR3 is CASSGAGGDQPQHF. In nucleotides, the CDR3 is TGTGCCAGCAGCGGAGCAGGGGGCGATCAGCCCCAGCATTTT. Full variable domain (rest looked up from reference TRBV2 and TRBJ1-5): EPEVTQTPSHQVTQMGQEVILRCVPISNHLYFYWYRQILGQKVEFLVSFYNNEISEKSEIFDDQFSVERPDGSNFTLKIRSTKLEDSAMYFCASSGAGGDQPQHFGDGTRLSIL.

V gene TRBV20-1 combines with J gene TRBJ2-1, with D possibly being TRBD2 (7 bases). V gave up 7 bases and J gave up 0 bases, with 13 bases separating them. This CDR3 spans 14 amino acids. Germline CDR1 reads DFQATT; CDR2 reads SNEGSKA (reference sequence). The CDR3 nucleotides read TGCAGTGATAGGGCGGGGGCCTCCTACAATGAGCAGTTCTTC. It is translated as CSDRAGASYNEQFF.

The chain uses TRBV2 and TRBJ2-2; TRBD2 agrees at 7 bases. The CDR3 is 14 amino acids. Germline CDR1 is SNHLY and CDR2 is FYNNEI. Germline trimming cut 6 bases from V and 4 bases from J; bases unmatched to any gene: 5. The DNA for the CDR3 is TGTGCCAGCAGGGGCGGGAGAGTCACCGGGGAGCTGTTTTTT. Translated, it gives CASRGGRVTGELFF.

There are many counts of this clonotype. This chain joins TRBV6-5 and TRBJ2-2; the D gene is possibly TRBD1 (5 bases). CDR1 is MNHEY and CDR2 is SVGAGI in the germline V gene. V was clipped by 1 base and J by 3 bases, with 9 bases between them. The CDR3 sequence is 15 residues long. The CDR3 reads CASSYWAGYTGELFF. The DNA of the CDR3 is TGTGCCAGCAGTTACTGGGCAGGGTACACCGGGGAGCTGTTTTTT.

This clonotype was found many times. The chain joins TRBV5-1 to TRBJ1-1; perhaps TRBD1 as D (5 bases). Between the trimmed V and J ends, which lost 4 bases and 2 bases, there was a span of 15 bases. The CDR3 loop spans 15 amino acids. The germline CDR1 and CDR2 sequences are SGHRS and YFSETQ. The CDR3 region is CASSPSRQPNTEAFF. The CDR3 DNA reads as TGCGCCAGCAGCCCAAGCAGACAGCCTAACACTGAAGCTTTCTTT. The variable domain in full, completed from reference TRBV5-1 and TRBJ1-1, reads KAGVTQTPRYLIKTRGQQVTLSCSPISGHRSVSWYQQTPGQGLQFLFEYFSETQRNKGNFPGRFSGRQFSNSRSEMNVSTLELGDSALYLCASSPSRQPNTEAFFGQGTRLTVV.

This sequence joins TRBV29-1 and TRBJ2-1; unclear D gene. Germline CDR1 SQVTM, CDR2 ANQGSEA. The ends were cut back, 0 bases at V and 2 bases at J, with 8 bases in the middle. This CDR3 has 14 residues. CDR3 DNA: TGCAGCGTTGAAGAGGCTGTGCCCTACAATGAGCAGTTCTTC. The encoded protein is CSVEEAVPYNEQFF.

This clonotype came up many times. The chain joins TRBV29-1 to TRBJ1-2; TRBD1 agrees at 9 bases. CDR3 size: 13 residues. Germline CDR1 is SQVTM and CDR2 is ANQGSEA. The junction had 3 bases not matched to a gene; V was cut back by 2 bases and J by 5 bases. The CDR3 spells CSVERDRDYGYTF. CDR3 DNA: TGCAGCGTTGAAAGGGACAGGGATTATGGCTACACCTTC.

This clonotype was observed at least ten times. The gene calls are TRBV12-3 or TRBV12-4 and TRBJ1-5; D not resolved. The CDR3 is 15 residues long. V lost 8 bases, J lost 0 bases, and 14 bases lay in between. CDR3 nucleotides: TGTGCCAGCGGAATAGGACGGCTTAGCAATCAGCCCCAGCATTTT. Its protein is CASGIGRLSNQPQHF.

The chain links TRBV20-1 to TRBJ2-4; 7 bases fit TRBD2. The CDR3 has 14 amino acids. J lost 0 bases, V lost 7 bases, and 6 bases had no gene match. Germline loops: CDR1 DFQATT, CDR2 SNEGSKA (reference sequence). Written as DNA, the CDR3 is TGCAGTGTTAGGGAGGGCTTAGCCAAAAACATTCAGTACTTC. Its protein is CSVREGLAKNIQYF.